This TCR beta chain was sequenced during a study of blood T cell repertoires in COVID-19. This clone was seen only once. Assay: immunoSEQ multiplex PCR; the TCRdb copy retains only in-frame clones and omits some. The table has 50,000 to 60,000 clones, about 89% seen once; the top ten hold 1.6%. The sequencing input was peripheral blood. The sequence came from a man between 60 and 70 years old with acute or convalescent COVID-19.

The CDR3 here is CASSPTGTGEQYF. The CDR3 nucleotides are TGTGCCAGCAGCCCGACAGGTACCGGGGAGCAGTACTTC. The chain combines TRBV3-1 (or the pseudogene TRBV3-2) with TRBJ2-7; weak D call: TRBD1 (6 bases). There are 13 residues in the CDR3. Germline V gene sequence: CDR1 LGHDT, CDR2 YNNKEL (reference sequence). V was trimmed by 4 bases and J by 7 bases, leaving 14 bases between them.